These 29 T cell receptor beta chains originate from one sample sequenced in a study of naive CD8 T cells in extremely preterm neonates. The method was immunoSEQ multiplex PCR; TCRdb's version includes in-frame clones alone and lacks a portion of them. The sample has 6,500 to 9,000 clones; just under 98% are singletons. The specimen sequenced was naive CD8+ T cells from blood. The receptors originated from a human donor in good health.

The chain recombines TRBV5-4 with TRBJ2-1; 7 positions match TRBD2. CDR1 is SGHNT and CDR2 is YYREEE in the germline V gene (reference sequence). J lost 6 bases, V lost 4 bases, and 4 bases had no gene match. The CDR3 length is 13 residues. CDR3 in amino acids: CASSPTSPNEQFF. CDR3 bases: TGTGCCAGCAGCCCGACTAGCCCCAATGAGCAGTTCTTC.

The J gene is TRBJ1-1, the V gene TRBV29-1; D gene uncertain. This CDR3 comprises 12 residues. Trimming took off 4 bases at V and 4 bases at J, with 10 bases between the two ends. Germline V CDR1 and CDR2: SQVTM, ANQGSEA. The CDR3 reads CSVVGEITEAFF. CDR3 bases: TGCAGCGTTGTTGGGGAGATCACTGAAGCTTTCTTT.

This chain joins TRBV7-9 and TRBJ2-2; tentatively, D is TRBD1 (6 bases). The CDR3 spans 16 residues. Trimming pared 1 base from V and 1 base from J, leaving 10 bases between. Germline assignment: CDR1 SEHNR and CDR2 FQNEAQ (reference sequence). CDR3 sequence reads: CASSLDATGNTGELFF. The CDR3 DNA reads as TGTGCCAGCAGCTTAGACGCGACAGGGAACACCGGGGAGCTGTTTTTT.

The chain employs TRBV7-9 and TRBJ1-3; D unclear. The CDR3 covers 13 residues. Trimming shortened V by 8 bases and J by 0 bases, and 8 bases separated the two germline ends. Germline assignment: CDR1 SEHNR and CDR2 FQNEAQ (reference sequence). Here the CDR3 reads CASSPGSGNTIYF. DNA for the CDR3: TGTGCCAGCTCCCCAGGCTCTGGAAACACCATATATTTT.

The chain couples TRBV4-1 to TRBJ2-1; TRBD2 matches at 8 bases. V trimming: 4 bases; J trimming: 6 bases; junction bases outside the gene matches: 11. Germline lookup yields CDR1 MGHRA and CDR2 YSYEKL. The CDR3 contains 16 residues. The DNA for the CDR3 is TGCGCCAGCAGCCTTTTTGGGAGGGCGGGGGGCAATGAGCAGTTCTTC. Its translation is CASSLFGRAGGNEQFF.

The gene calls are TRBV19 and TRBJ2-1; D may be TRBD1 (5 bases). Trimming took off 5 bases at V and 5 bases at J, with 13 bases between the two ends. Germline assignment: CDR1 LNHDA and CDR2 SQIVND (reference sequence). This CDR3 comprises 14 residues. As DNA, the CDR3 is TGTGCCAGTAGTCCTTCACAGGCCAACAATGAGCAGTTCTTC. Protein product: CASSPSQANNEQFF.

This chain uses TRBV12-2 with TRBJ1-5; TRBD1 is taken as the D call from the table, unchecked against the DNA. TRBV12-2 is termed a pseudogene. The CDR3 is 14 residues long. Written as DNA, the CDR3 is TGTGCAAGTCGCCTCGACAGGGTGAATCAGCCCCAGCATTTT. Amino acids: CASRLDRVNQPQHF.

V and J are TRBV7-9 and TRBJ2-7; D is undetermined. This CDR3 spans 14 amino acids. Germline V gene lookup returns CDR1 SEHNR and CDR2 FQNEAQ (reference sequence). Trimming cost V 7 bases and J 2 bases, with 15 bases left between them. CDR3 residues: CASTTLEPPYEQYF. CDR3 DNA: TGTGCCAGCACCACTCTGGAGCCGCCCTACGAGCAGTACTTC.

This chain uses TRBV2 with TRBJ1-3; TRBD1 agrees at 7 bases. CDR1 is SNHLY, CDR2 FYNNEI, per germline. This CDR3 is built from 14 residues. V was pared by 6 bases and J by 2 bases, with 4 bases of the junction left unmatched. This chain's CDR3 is CASRRGQTGNTIYF. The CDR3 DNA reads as TGTGCCAGCAGGAGGGGACAGACTGGAAACACCATATATTTT.

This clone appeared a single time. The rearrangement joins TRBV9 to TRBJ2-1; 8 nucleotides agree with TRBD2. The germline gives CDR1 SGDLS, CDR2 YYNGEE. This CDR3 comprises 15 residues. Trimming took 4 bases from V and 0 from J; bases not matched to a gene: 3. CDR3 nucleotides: TGTGCCAGCAGCACAGCGGGGGCCTCCTACAATGAGCAGTTCTTC. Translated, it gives CASSTAGASYNEQFF.

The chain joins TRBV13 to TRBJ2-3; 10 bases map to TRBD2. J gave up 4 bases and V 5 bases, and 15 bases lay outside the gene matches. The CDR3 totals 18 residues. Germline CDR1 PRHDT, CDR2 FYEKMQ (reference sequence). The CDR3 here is CASSPTVGAAGGADTQYF. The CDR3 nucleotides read TGTGCCAGCAGCCCAACCGTCGGGGCAGCGGGAGGGGCAGATACGCAGTATTTT.

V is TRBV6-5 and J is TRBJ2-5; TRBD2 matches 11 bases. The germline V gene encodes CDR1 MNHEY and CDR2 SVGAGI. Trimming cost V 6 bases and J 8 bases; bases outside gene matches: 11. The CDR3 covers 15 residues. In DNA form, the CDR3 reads TGTGCCAGCAGCCAGAAACTAGCGGGGGTATATACCCAGTACTTC. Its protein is CASSQKLAGVYTQYF.

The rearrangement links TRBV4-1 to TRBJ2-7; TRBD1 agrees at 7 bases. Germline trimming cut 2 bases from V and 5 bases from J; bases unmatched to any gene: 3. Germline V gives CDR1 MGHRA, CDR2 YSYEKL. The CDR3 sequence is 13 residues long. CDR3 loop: CASSQSTGDEQYF. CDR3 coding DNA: TGCGCCAGCAGCCAATCCACAGGGGACGAGCAGTACTTC.

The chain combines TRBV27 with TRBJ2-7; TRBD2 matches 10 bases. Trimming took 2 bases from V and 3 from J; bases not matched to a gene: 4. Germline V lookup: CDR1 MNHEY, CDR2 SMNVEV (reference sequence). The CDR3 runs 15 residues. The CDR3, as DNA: TGTGCCAGCAGTTTAGGAGCGGGAGGGTACTACGAGCAGTACTTC. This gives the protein CASSLGAGGYYEQYF.

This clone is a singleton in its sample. CDR3 protein: CASSPRQGTQPQHF. The CDR3 coding sequence is TGTGCCAGCAGTCCCCGACAGGGTACGCAGCCCCAGCATTTT. The V and J genes are TRBV27 and TRBJ1-5; 7 nucleotides line up with TRBD1. The germline V gene has CDR1 MNHEY and CDR2 SMNVEV (reference sequence). This CDR3 region has 14 residues. V lost 5 bases and J lost 7; bases outside the gene matches: 8.

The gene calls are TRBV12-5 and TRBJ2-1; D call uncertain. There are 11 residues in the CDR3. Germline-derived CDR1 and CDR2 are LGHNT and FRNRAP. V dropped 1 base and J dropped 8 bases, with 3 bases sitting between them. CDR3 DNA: TGTGCTAGTGGTTTGGCGGATGAGCAGTTCTTC. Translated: CASGLADEQFF.

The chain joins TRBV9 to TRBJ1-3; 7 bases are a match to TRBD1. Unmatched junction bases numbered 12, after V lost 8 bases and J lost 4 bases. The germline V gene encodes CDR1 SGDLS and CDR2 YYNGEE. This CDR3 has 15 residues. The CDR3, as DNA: TGTGCCAGTCATCCCGGTCCAGGGGGAGGAAACACCATATATTTT. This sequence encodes CASHPGPGGGNTIYF.

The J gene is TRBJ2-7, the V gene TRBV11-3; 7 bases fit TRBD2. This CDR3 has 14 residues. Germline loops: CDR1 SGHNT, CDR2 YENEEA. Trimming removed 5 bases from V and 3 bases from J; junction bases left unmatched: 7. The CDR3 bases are TGTGCCAGCAGCCCTCTCGCTAGCGGCTACGAGCAGTACTTC. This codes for CASSPLASGYEQYF.

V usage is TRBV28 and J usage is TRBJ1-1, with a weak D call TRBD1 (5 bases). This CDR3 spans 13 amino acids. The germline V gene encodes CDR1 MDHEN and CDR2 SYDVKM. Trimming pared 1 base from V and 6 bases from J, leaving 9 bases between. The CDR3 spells CASSLFAGSEAFF. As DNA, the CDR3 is TGTGCCAGCAGTTTATTTGCAGGGTCTGAAGCTTTCTTT.

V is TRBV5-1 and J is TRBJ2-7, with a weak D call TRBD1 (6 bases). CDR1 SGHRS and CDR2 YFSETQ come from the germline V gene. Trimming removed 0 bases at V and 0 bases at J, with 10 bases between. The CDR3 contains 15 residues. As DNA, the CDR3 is TGCGCCAGCAGCTTGGGACAGGCCTACTCCTACGAGCAGTACTTC. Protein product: CASSLGQAYSYEQYF.

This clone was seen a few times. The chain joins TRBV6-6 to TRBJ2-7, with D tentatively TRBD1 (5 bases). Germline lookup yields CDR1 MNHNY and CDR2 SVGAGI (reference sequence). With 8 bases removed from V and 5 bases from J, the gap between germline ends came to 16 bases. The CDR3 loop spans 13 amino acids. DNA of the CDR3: TGTGCCAGCTCACCCGCAGGGTCCCACGAGCAGTACTTC. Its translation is CASSPAGSHEQYF.

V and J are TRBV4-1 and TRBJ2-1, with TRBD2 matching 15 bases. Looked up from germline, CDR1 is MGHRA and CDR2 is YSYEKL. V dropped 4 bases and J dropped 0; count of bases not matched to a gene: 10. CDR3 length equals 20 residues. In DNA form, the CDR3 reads TGCGCCAGCAGCCCCCGGGGGGGACTAGCGGGAGGAAGCTCCTACAATGAGCAGTTCTTC. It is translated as CASSPRGGLAGGSSYNEQFF.

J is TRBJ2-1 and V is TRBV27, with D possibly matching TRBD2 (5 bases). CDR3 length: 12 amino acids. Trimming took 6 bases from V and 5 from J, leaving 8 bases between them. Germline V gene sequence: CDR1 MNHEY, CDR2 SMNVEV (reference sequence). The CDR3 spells CASSPTNNEQFF. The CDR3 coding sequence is TGTGCCAGCAGCCCGACTAACAATGAGCAGTTCTTC.

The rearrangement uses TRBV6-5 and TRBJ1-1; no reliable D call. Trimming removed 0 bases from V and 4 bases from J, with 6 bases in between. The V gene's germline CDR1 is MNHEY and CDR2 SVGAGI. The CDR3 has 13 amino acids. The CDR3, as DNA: TGTGCCAGCAGTTACTCGAGTTTCACTGAAGCTTTCTTT. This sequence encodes CASSYSSFTEAFF.

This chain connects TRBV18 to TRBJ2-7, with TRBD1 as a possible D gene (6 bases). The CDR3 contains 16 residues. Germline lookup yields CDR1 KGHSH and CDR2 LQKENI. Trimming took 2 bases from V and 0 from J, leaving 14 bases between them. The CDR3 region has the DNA TGTGCCAGCTCACCAAAAACCGGGACACCCTCCTACGAGCAGTACTTC. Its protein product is CASSPKTGTPSYEQYF.

In DNA form, the CDR3 reads TGCGCCAGCAGCTTGGTTGGCAGGCAGGGATCTGAATACGAGCAGTACTTC. Translated, it gives CASSLVGRQGSEYEQYF. J is TRBJ2-7 and V is TRBV5-1; weak D call: TRBD1 (5 bases). This CDR3 is built from 17 residues. Germline V gene sequence: CDR1 SGHRS, CDR2 YFSETQ. Trimming took 0 bases from V and 4 from J, leaving 20 bases between them.

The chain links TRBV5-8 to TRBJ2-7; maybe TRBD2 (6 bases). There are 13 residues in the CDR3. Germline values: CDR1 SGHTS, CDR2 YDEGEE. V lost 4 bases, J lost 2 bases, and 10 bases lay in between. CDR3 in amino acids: CASSDGGAYEQYF. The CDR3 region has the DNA TGTGCCAGCAGCGACGGCGGGGCCTACGAGCAGTACTTC.

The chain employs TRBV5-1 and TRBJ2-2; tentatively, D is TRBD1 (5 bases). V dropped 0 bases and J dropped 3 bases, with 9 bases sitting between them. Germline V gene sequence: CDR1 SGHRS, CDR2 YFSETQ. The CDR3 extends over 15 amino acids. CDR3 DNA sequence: TGCGCCAGCAGCTTGGACAGGTATTACACCGGGGAGCTGTTTTTT. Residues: CASSLDRYYTGELFF.

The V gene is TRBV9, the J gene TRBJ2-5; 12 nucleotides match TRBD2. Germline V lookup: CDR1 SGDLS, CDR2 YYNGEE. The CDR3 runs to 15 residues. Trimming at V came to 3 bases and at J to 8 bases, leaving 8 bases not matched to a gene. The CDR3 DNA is TGTGCCAGCAGCGAGGGACGGACTAGCGGGGATACCCAGTACTTC. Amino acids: CASSEGRTSGDTQYF.